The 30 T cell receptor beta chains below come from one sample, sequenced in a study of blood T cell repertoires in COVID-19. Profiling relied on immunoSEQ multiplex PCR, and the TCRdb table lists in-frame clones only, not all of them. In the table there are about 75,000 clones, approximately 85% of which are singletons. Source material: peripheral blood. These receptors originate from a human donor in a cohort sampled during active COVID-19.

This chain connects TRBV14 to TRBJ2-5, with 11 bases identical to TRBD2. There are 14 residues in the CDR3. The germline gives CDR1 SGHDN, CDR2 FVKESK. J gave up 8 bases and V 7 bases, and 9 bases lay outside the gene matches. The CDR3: CASNPGTSGSTQYF. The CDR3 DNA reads TGTGCCAGCAACCCGGGGACTAGCGGTTCTACCCAGTACTTC.

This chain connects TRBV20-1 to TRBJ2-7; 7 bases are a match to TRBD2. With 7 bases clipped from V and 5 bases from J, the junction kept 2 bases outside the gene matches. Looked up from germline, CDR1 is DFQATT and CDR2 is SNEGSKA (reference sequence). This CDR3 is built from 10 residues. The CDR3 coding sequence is TGCAGTGGGGGGAGGGACGAGCAGTACTTC. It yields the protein CSGGRDEQYF.

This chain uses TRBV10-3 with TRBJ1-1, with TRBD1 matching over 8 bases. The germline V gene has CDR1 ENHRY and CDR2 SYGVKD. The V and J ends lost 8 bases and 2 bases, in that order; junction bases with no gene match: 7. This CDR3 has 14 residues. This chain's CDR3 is CAIQSGQGNTEAFF. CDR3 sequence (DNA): TGTGCCATCCAATCCGGACAGGGTAACACTGAAGCTTTCTTT.

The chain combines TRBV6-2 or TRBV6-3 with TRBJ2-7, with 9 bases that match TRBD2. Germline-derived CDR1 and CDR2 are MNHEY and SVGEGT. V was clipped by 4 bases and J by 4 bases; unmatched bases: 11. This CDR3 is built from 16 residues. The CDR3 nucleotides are TGTGCCAGCAGTTTCGGGCTAGCGGGACCAGAATACGAGCAGTACTTC. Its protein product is CASSFGLAGPEYEQYF.

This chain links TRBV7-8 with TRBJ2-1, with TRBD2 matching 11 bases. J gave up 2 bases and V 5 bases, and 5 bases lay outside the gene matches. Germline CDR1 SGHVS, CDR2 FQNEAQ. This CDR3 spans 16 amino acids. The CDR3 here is CASSPGLAATYNEQFF. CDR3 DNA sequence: TGTGCCAGCAGCCCGGGACTAGCGGCCACCTACAATGAGCAGTTCTTC.

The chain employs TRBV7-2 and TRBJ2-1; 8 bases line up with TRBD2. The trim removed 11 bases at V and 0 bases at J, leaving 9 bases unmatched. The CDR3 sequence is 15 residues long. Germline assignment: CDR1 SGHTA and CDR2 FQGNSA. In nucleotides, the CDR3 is TGTGCCTCGGGAGGGGGGGCTGGCTCCTACAATGAGCAGTTCTTC. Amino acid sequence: CASGGGAGSYNEQFF.

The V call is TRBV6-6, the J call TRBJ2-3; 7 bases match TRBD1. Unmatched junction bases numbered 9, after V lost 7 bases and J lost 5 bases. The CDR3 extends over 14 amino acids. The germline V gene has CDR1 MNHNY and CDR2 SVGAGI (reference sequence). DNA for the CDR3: TGTGCCAGCACACTTCACAGGGGTGGAGATACGCAGTATTTT. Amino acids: CASTLHRGGDTQYF.

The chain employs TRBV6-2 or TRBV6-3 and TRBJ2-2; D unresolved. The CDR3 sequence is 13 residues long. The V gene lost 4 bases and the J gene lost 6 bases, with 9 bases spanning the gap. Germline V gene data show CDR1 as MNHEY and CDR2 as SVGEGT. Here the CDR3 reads CASSSLPAGELFF. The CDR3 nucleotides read TGTGCCAGCAGTTCCCTCCCAGCCGGGGAGCTGTTTTTT.

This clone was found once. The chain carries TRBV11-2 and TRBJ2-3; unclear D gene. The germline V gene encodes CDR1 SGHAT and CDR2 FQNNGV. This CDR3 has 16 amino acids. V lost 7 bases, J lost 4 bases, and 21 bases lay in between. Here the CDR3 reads CASTMMAPPGPDTQYF. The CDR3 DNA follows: TGTGCCAGCACCATGATGGCCCCCCCAGGCCCAGATACGCAGTATTTT.

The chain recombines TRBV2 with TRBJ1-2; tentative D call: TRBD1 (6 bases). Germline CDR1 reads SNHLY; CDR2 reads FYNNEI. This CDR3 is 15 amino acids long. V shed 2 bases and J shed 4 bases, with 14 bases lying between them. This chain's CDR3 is CASSEYQGGGYGYTF. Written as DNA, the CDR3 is TGTGCCAGCAGTGAATACCAGGGAGGGGGCTATGGCTACACCTTC.

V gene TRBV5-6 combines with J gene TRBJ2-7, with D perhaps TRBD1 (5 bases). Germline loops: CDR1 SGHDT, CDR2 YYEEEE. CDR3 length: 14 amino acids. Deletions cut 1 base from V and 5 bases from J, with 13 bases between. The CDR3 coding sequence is TGTGCCAGCAGCTTGATCTCAGGGCGGCACGAGCAGTACTTC. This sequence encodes CASSLISGRHEQYF. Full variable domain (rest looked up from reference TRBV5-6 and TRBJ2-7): DAGVTQSPTHLIKTRGQQVTLRCSPKSGHDTVSWYQQALGQGPQFIFQYYEEEERQRGNFPDRFSGHQFPNYSSELNVNALLLGDSALYLCASSLISGRHEQYFGPGTRLTVT.

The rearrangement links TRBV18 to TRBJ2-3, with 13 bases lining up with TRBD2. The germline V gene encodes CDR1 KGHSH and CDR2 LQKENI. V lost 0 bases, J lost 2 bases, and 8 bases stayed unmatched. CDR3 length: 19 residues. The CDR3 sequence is CASSPPSGGLAGHTDTQYF. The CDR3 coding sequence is TGTGCCAGCTCACCACCATCTGGGGGACTAGCGGGACACACAGATACGCAGTATTTT.

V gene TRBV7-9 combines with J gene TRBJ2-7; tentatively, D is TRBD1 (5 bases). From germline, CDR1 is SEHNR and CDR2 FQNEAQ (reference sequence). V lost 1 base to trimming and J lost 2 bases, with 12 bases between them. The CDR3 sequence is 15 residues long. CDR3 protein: CASSLGGSLTYEQYF. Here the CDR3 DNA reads TGTGCCAGCAGCTTAGGGGGCAGCCTAACCTACGAGCAGTACTTC.

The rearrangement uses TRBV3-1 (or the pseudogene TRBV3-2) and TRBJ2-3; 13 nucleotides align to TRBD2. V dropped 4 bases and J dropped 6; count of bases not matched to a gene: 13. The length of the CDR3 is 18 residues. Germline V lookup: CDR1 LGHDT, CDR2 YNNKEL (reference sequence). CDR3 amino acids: CASSLSREGLAGRDTQYF. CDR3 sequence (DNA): TGTGCCAGCAGCCTCTCACGCGAGGGACTAGCGGGACGGGATACGCAGTATTTT.

CDR3 region: CATGGTGADQPQHF. The DNA of the CDR3 is TGTGCCACAGGGGGCACAGGGGCTGACCAGCCCCAGCATTTT. The chain employs TRBV24-1 and TRBJ1-5, with 7 nucleotides matching TRBD1. This CDR3 has 14 amino acids. The germline gives CDR1 KGHDR, CDR2 SFDVKD. V shed 10 bases and J 7 bases; nucleotides not matched to a gene: 12.

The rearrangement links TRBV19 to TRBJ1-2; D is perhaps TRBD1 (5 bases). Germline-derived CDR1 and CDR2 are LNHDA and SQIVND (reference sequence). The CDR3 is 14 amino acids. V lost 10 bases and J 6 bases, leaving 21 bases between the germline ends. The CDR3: CATTTDAGVDGYTF. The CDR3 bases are TGTGCCACCACTACCGACGCGGGGGTGGATGGCTACACCTTC. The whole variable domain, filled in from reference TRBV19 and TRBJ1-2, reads DGGITQSPKYLFRKEGQNVTLSCEQNLNHDAMYWYRQDPGQGLRLIYYSQIVNDFQKGDIAEGYSVSREKKESFPLTVTSAQKNPTAFYLCATTTDAGVDGYTFGSGTRLTVV.

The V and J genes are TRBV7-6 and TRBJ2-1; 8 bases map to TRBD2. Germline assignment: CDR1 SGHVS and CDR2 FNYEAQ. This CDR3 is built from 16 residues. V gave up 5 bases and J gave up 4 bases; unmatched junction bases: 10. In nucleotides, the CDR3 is TGTGCCAGCAGCCCTCTAGCGGGCAGTAGTTACAATGAGCAGTTCTTC. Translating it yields CASSPLAGSSYNEQFF.

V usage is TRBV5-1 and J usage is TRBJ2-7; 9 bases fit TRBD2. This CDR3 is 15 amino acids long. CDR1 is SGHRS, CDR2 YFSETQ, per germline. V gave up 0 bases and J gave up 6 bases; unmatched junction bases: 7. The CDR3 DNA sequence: TGCGCCAGCAGCTTGGAGACTAGCGGTATTGGCGAGCAGTACTTC. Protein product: CASSLETSGIGEQYF.

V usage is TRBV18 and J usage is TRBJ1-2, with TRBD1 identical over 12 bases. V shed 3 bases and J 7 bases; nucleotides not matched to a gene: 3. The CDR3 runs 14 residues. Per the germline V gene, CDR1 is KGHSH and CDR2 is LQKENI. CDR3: CASSPGTGGVGYTF. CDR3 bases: TGTGCCAGCTCACCTGGGACAGGGGGCGTTGGCTACACCTTC.

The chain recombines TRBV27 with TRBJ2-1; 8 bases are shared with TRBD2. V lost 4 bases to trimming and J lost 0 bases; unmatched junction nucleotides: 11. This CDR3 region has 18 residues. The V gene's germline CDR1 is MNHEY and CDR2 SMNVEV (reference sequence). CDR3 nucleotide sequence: TGTGCCAGCAGTTGGGTAATAGCGGGAAGAAGCTCCTACAATGAGCAGTTCTTC. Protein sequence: CASSWVIAGRSSYNEQFF.

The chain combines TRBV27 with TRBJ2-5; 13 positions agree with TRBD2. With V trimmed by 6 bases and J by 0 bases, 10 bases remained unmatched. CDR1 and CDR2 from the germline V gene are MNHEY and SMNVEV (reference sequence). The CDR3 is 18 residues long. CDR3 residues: CASRSTGLAGTYQETQYF. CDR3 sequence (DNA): TGTGCCAGCAGATCGACGGGACTAGCGGGGACCTACCAAGAGACCCAGTACTTC.

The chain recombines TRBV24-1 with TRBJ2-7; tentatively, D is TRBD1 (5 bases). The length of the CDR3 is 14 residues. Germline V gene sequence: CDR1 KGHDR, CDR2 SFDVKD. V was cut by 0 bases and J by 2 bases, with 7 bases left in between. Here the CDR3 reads CATSDLRQPYEQYF. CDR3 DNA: TGTGCCACCAGTGATTTGAGACAGCCCTACGAGCAGTACTTC.

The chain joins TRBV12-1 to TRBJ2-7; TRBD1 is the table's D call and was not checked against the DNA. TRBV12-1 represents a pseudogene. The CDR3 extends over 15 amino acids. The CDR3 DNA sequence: TGTGCCAGCAGCTTTGACAGGGATCTAGCCTACGAGCAGTACTTC. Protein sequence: CASSFDRDLAYEQYF.

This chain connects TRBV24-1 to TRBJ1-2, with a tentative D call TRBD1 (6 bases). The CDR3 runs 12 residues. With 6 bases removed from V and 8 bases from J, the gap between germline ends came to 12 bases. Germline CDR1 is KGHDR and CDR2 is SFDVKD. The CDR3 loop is CATSRGAGGYTF. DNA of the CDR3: TGTGCCACCAGTCGGGGGGCAGGCGGCTACACCTTC.

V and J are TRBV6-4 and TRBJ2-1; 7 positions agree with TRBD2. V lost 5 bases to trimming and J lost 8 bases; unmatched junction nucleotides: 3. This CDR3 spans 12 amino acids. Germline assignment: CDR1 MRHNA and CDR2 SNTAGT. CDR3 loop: CASSRTSDEQFF. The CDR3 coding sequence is TGTGCCAGCAGTAGAACTAGCGATGAGCAGTTCTTC.

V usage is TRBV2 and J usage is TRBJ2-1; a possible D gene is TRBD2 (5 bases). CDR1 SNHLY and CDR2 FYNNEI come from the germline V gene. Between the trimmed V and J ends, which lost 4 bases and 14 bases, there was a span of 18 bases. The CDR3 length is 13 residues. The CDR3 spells CASSVSSLQREFF. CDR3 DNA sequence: TGTGCCAGCAGTGTATCTAGTCTTCAGAGGGAGTTCTTC.

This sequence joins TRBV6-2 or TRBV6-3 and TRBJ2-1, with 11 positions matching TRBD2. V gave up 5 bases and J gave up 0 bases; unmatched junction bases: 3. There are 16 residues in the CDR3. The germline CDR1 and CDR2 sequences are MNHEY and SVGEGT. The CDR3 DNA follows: TGTGCCAGCAGTGTTCTAGCGGGAGGCTCCTACAATGAGCAGTTCTTC. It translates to CASSVLAGGSYNEQFF.

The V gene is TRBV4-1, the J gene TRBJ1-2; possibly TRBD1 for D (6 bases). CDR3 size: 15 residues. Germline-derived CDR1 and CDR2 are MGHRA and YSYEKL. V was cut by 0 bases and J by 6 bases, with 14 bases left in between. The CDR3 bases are TGCGCCAGCAGCCAAGATCAGGGGAATCTGAATGGCTACACCTTC. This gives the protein CASSQDQGNLNGYTF.

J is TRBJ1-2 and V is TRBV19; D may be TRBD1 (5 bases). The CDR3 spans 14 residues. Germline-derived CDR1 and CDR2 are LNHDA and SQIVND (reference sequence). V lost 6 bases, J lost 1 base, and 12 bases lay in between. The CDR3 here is CASRRQGDNYGYTF. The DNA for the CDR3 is TGTGCCAGTAGAAGGCAGGGCGATAACTATGGCTACACCTTC.

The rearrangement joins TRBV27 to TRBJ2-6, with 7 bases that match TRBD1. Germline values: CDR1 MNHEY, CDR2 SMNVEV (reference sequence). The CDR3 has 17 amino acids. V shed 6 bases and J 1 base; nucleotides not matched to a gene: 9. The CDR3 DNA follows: TGTGCCAGCAGGTCCGACAGGGAGTCATCTGGGGCCAACGTCCTGACTTTC. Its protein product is CASRSDRESSGANVLTF. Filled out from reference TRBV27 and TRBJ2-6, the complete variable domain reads EAQVTQNPRYLITVTGKKLTVTCSQNMNHEYMSWYRQDPGLGLRQIYYSMNVEVTDKGDVPEGYKVSRKEKRNFPLILESPSPNQTSLYFCASRSDRESSGANVLTFGAGSRLTVL.